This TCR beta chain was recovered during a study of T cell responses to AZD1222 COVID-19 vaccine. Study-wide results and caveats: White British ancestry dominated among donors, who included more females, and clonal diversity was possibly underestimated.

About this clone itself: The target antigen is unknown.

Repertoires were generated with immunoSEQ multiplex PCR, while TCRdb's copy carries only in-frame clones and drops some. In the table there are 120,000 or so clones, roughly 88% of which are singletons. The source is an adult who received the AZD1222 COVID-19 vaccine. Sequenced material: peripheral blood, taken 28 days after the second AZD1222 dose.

CDR3 protein: CASSLEGNTEAFF. DNA of the CDR3: TGTGCCAGCAGTTTAGAGGGGAACACTGAAGCTTTCTTT. V and J are TRBV27 and TRBJ1-1; D uncertain. This CDR3 comprises 13 residues. With 2 bases removed from V and 1 base from J, the gap between germline ends came to 5 bases. Germline loops: CDR1 MNHEY, CDR2 SMNVEV (reference sequence).